This T cell receptor (beta chain) came from a study of cytomegalovirus exposure and HLA in healthy donors. PCR involved 60 Vbeta and 13 Jbeta primers. Measured with immunoSEQ multiplex PCR; TCRdb has only the in-frame clones, and not every one. The sample has approximately 180,000 clones, about 81% seen once. Trimming took 1 base from V and 6 from J; bases not matched to a gene: 5. Per germline, CDR1 MNHNY and CDR2 SVGAGI (reference sequence). There are 15 residues in the CDR3. This clone was seen a single time. V usage is TRBV6-6 and J usage is TRBJ1-5, with 8 bases that match TRBD1. The source material was PBMCs. This sequence originates from a man aged 18 to 29 in good health and CMV-seronegative. The CDR3 region has the DNA TGTGCCAGCAGTTACTTGACAGGGGACGGTCAGCCCCAGCATTTT. Translated: CASSYLTGDGQPQHF.